This paragraph reports one T cell receptor beta chain. Its antigen specificity is not known. Base qualities are not at hand, and no much larger clone is one base apart. These data originate in a study of T cell responses to AZD1222 COVID-19 vaccine (dated by TCRdb to the early 2020s). About the study as a whole: Because spike-specific TCR depth and breadth did not differ between the two schedules, AZD1222 recipients who got a second dose at roughly 4 weeks were pooled with those who got a second dose at roughly 12 weeks. TCR sequencing covered 233 trial participants: around 210 given two doses of AZD1222 and around 26 given two doses of MenACWY control vaccine. Trial participants were enrolled into age subgroups of 18-55, 56-69 and 70-plus years, which contained roughly 140, 27 and 60 TCR-sequenced participants, respectively.

Taken with the paper, the label for time point translates to: baseline before first vaccination. Vaccinee samples were obtained from the UK trials COV001 and COV002, which included a single-blind randomized controlled phase 2/3 trial of AZD1222 (ChAdOx1 nCoV-19) in healthy adults. For TCRbeta chain sequencing, PBMC samples from trial participants were taken at day 0 and at day 28 after the second dose. Broad study findings and their caveats: Because no day 14 peak-response samples were available, repertoires were characterized only after the peak T cell response. After two AZD1222 doses, both the breadth and the depth of spike-specific TCRs were significantly higher than at day 0 and than in MenACWY recipients. Reportedly, close to half of the unique spike-specific TCRs recognized epitopes lying outside the regions that are mutated in the B.1.351 and B.1.1.7 variants. Conclusions about previously exposed vaccinees are limited, since just six or seven AZD1222 recipients were seropositive for SARS-CoV-2 at baseline. The whole spike protein was spanned by vaccine-associated CD4 TCRs, and dominant responses were seen in regions 160-218 and 743-854. In the small 56-69-year group, the increase in depth fell short of significance, most likely because of low power. Most participants were white British and females outnumbered males, and the authors suggested that clonal diversity may have been underestimated.

For CDR1 and CDR2, the germline V gene lists MNHEY and SVGAGI. V sheds 7 bases and J sheds 7 bases, leaving 16 bases between their ends. From its cysteine to its phenylalanine, the CDR3 spans 13 amino acids. Only CDR3 DNA is held: 39 bases, read in frame from base 1. The CDR3 regions of human TCRbeta chains were analyzed by immunosequencing. The published analysis was carried out like this. Repertoire TCRs were matched against a reference library of SARS-CoV-2-specific TCRs generated with the MIRA antigen-specificity platform. Breadth meant the fraction of unique TCRs that were SARS-CoV-2-associated, whereas depth meant the fraction of total T cells that were SARS-CoV-2-associated. Each spike-specific TCR was assigned to its reactive spike region and to a CD4 or CD8 class using the MIRA data. Log10-transformed breadth and depth values were compared by one-way ANOVA with Sidak's multiple comparisons tests. TCRdb retrieved this table from immuneACCESS and kept in-frame rearrangements only. Not all clones are present; in checked studies, unresolved V genes account for under half, and no reason is known for the remainder. The DNA was the basis for D and trimming; V, J and clone size are from that table. The sample table lists under 200,000 clones, 90% to 95% of them with a count of one. Together, the top ten hold approximately 4% of the sample.

The TCR comes from an adult in good health. The sample consisted of peripheral blood, taken on day 0 of AZD1222 vaccination. In this chain, TRBV6-5 is recombined with TRBJ1-2; D gene: possibly TRBD1, on 6 matching bases. The DNA sequence is TGTGCCAGCATCAATCACAGGGTTGGTGGCTACACCTTC. This translates into CASINHRVGGYTF.